The 22 T cell receptor beta chains reported below all come from one sample, sequenced in a study of blood T cell repertoires in COVID-19. Produced via immunoSEQ multiplex PCR; TCRdb's table is partial and in-frame only. There are more than 350,000 clones in the sample; around 87% occur only once, and 10% lies in the top ten. What was sequenced was PBMCs or T cells enriched from blood (not recorded which). The receptors derive from a woman aged 45-65 years who had recovered from COVID-19.

The V and J genes are TRBV27 and TRBJ2-7; perhaps TRBD1 as D (6 bases). The CDR3 covers 14 residues. V shed 6 bases and J shed 2 bases, with 14 bases lying between them. The V gene's germline CDR1 is MNHEY and CDR2 SMNVEV (reference sequence). CDR3 in amino acids: CASRPGDSPYEQYF. As DNA, the CDR3 is TGTGCCAGCAGACCAGGGGATAGTCCCTACGAGCAGTACTTC.

The chain combines TRBV5-8 with TRBJ1-5, with D possibly matching TRBD1 (5 bases). The germline V gene encodes CDR1 SGHTS and CDR2 YDEGEE. CDR3 size: 14 residues. V dropped 3 bases and J dropped 3 bases, with 10 bases sitting between them. The CDR3 nucleotides are TGTGCCAGCAGCTCGCGACAGCTCAATCAGCCCCAGCATTTT. As protein: CASSSRQLNQPQHF. The entire variable domain, with the rest obtained from reference TRBV5-8 and TRBJ1-5, is as follows: EAGVTQSPTHLIKTRGQQATLRCSPISGHTSVYWYQQALGLGLQFLLWYDEGEERNRGNFPPRFSGRQFPNYSSELNVNALELEDSALYLCASSSRQLNQPQHFGDGTRLSIL.

This clone was detected only a few times. This chain joins TRBV28 and TRBJ2-7; 7 nucleotides match TRBD1. The V segment lost 2 bases and the J segment 2 bases; nucleotides outside the gene matches: 6. The CDR3 is made up of 15 amino acids. The V gene's germline CDR1 is MDHEN and CDR2 SYDVKM. CDR3 in DNA: TGTGCCAGCAGTTTAGGGTCGGGACAGCCCTACGAGCAGTACTTC. Translating it yields CASSLGSGQPYEQYF.

The chain carries TRBV9 and TRBJ2-3, with 8 nucleotides matching TRBD2. After removal of 3 bases from V and 5 bases from J, the junction contained 8 bases not matched to a gene. The germline gives CDR1 SGDLS, CDR2 YYNGEE. The CDR3 length is 15 residues. In DNA, the CDR3 is TGTGCCAGCAGCGCATTAGCGGGGCCGGGAGATACGCAGTATTTT. It is translated as CASSALAGPGDTQYF.

CDR3 DNA sequence: TGTGCCAGCAGCCCATGGGAGGGAGGGAATTCACCCCTCCACTTT. This sequence encodes CASSPWEGGNSPLHF. The chain is built from TRBV6-4 and TRBJ1-6; D call uncertain. Trimming took off 6 bases at V and 7 bases at J, with 16 bases between the two ends. The CDR3 is made up of 15 amino acids. Looked up from germline, CDR1 is MRHNA and CDR2 is SNTAGT.

V and J are TRBV10-3 and TRBJ2-1, with D unclear. In germline, CDR1 is ENHRY, CDR2 SYGVKD. The length of the CDR3 is 13 residues. The V end lost 0 bases, the J end lost 8 bases, and 8 bases lay between the germline ends. CDR3 DNA sequence: TGTGCCATCAGTGAGTCGGGCTTGTATGAGCAGTTCTTC. It codes for CAISESGLYEQFF.

This chain connects TRBV9 to TRBJ1-3; 7 bases are shared with TRBD1. The CDR3 extends over 17 amino acids. CDR1 is SGDLS, CDR2 YYNGEE, per germline. V lost 3 bases, J lost 2 bases, and 11 bases stayed unmatched. CDR3 sequence reads: CASSENRGPGTGNTIYF. DNA of the CDR3: TGTGCCAGCAGCGAGAACAGGGGACCGGGAACTGGAAACACCATATATTTT.

This sequence joins TRBV27 and TRBJ1-5; TRBD1 agrees at 7 bases. V lost 4 bases to trimming and J lost 4 bases; unmatched junction nucleotides: 4. The CDR3 covers 14 residues. Germline lookup yields CDR1 MNHEY and CDR2 SMNVEV (reference sequence). The DNA for the CDR3 is TGTGCCAGCAGTTCTTCAGGGGGGAATCAGCCCCAGCATTTT. Translation: CASSSSGGNQPQHF.

This chain joins TRBV11-3 and TRBJ2-3; D is possibly TRBD2 (6 bases). Trimming removed 5 bases from V and 0 bases from J, with 9 bases in between. The V gene's germline CDR1 is SGHNT and CDR2 YENEEA. This CDR3 is built from 14 residues. The CDR3 DNA sequence: TGTGCCAGCAGCCGGGGACTTAGCACAGATACGCAGTATTTT. It is translated as CASSRGLSTDTQYF.

The rearrangement uses TRBV25-1 and TRBJ1-2, with D possibly TRBD1 on 5 matching bases. Trimming left V 5 bases short and J 4 bases short, with 17 bases between. The CDR3 runs to 15 residues. Germline V gives CDR1 MGHDK, CDR2 SYGVNS. The CDR3 DNA reads as TGTGCCAGCAGTCCATCGGGGGGTCCTGCCTATGGCTACACCTTC. This codes for CASSPSGGPAYGYTF.

The rearrangement links TRBV7-6 to TRBJ2-7, with a possible D match to TRBD1 (6 bases). Trimming took 4 bases from V and 6 from J, leaving 10 bases between them. This CDR3 is built from 12 residues. Germline V gives CDR1 SGHVS, CDR2 FNYEAQ. CDR3 residues: CASSYREGEQYF. CDR3 in DNA: TGTGCCAGCAGCTACAGGGAAGGCGAGCAGTACTTC.

The chain is built from TRBV7-9 and TRBJ1-1; 8 bases line up with TRBD1. There are 13 residues in the CDR3. Germline CDR1 is SEHNR and CDR2 is FQNEAQ (reference sequence). V was clipped by 3 bases and J by 10 bases; unmatched bases: 7. CDR3 sequence (DNA): TGTGCCAGCAGCTTTGGACAGGGTGAGGCAGCTTTCTTT. The encoded protein is CASSFGQGEAAFF. The whole variable domain, filled in from reference TRBV7-9 and TRBJ1-1, reads DTGVSQNPRHKITKRGQNVTFRCDPISEHNRLYWYRQTLGQGPEFLTYFQNEAQLEKSRLLSDRFSAERPKGSFSTLEIQRTEQGDSAMYLCASSFGQGEAAFFGQGTRLTVV.

This clone was observed once. The V and J genes are TRBV7-9 and TRBJ1-1, with D possibly TRBD1 on 6 matching bases. This CDR3 spans 16 amino acids. The V gene lost 4 bases and the J gene lost 3 bases, with 18 bases spanning the gap. Germline CDR1 and CDR2: SEHNR and FQNEAQ (reference sequence). The CDR3 sequence is CASSSLVGAGYTEAFF. The CDR3 DNA sequence: TGTGCCAGCAGCTCCTTAGTGGGGGCGGGTTACACTGAAGCTTTCTTT.

V gene TRBV3-1 (or the pseudogene TRBV3-2) combines with J gene TRBJ1-6; 7 bases are a match to TRBD1. CDR3 size: 14 residues. J lost 5 bases, V lost 3 bases, and 1 base had no gene match. Per germline, CDR1 LGHDT and CDR2 YNNKEL (reference sequence). The CDR3 DNA reads as TGTGCCAGCAGCCACAGGGGGAATAATTCACCCCTCCACTTT. It encodes CASSHRGNNSPLHF.

This chain joins TRBV2 and TRBJ1-4, with D hard to call. Trimming pared 6 bases from V and 0 bases from J, leaving 8 bases between. The CDR3 has 14 residues. The germline V gene has CDR1 SNHLY and CDR2 FYNNEI. For the CDR3, the DNA is TGTGCCAGCAGCAAGACTTCAACTAATGAAAAACTGTTTTTT. This sequence encodes CASSKTSTNEKLFF.

This clone was counted only a few times. The same CDR3 arises from other DNA sequences in this sample as well. The V and J genes are TRBV3-1 (or the pseudogene TRBV3-2) and TRBJ1-6; perhaps TRBD1 as D (5 bases). CDR1 is LGHDT and CDR2 is YNNKEL in the germline V gene (reference sequence). Trimming took 1 base from V and 7 from J, leaving 14 bases between them. This CDR3 is 16 amino acids long. CDR3 nucleotide sequence: TGTGCCAGCAGCCAAGGTAGTGGGGGGTGGAATTCACCCCTCCACTTT. It specifies CASSQGSGGWNSPLHF.

The V call is TRBV19, the J call TRBJ1-5, with TRBD1 identical over 8 bases. The V gene end was trimmed by 5 bases and the J gene end by 0 bases; junction bases not matched to a gene: 9. Per germline, CDR1 LNHDA and CDR2 SQIVND (reference sequence). The CDR3 spans 17 residues. DNA of the CDR3: TGTGCCAGTAGTCCGGGACAGGTGGGAAATAGCAATCAGCCCCAGCATTTT. It encodes CASSPGQVGNSNQPQHF.

The chain combines TRBV19 with TRBJ1-5; TRBD1 agrees at 8 bases. From germline, CDR1 is LNHDA and CDR2 SQIVND (reference sequence). V was pared by 3 bases and J by 7 bases, with 14 bases of the junction left unmatched. This CDR3 comprises 17 residues. The CDR3 DNA reads TGTGCCAGTAGTATCCGCTTCCGTCGACAGGGGAGGCAGCCCCAGCATTTT. Amino acids: CASSIRFRRQGRQPQHF.

The rearrangement uses TRBV3-1 (or the pseudogene TRBV3-2) and TRBJ1-5; D not certain. The CDR3 covers 15 residues. From germline, CDR1 is LGHDT and CDR2 YNNKEL (reference sequence). The ends were cut back, 8 bases at V and 3 bases at J, with 17 bases in the middle. CDR3 nucleotides: TGTGCCAGCGGCTCAGGAGGGATCGACAATCAGCCCCAGCATTTT. Its translation: CASGSGGIDNQPQHF.

The genes are TRBV5-1 and TRBJ1-1; weak D call: TRBD1 (6 bases). The CDR3 runs to 13 residues. V lost 4 bases to trimming and J lost 0 bases, with 7 bases between them. CDR1 is SGHRS and CDR2 is YFSETQ in the germline V gene. CDR3 residues: CASSGQLNTEAFF. The CDR3 region has the DNA TGCGCCAGCAGCGGACAGCTGAACACTGAAGCTTTCTTT.

The V call is TRBV4-3, the J call TRBJ1-1; the D gene is possibly TRBD1 (6 bases). With 2 bases removed from V and 5 bases from J, the gap between germline ends came to 15 bases. CDR3 length equals 15 residues. Germline loops: CDR1 LGHNA, CDR2 YSLEER. CDR3 nucleotide sequence: TGCGCCAGCAGCCAACAGGGAGGGGGGTGGACTGAAGCTTTCTTT. It specifies CASSQQGGGWTEAFF.

This clone appeared once. This rearrangement joins TRBV9 to TRBJ2-2; tentative D call: TRBD2 (5 bases). V was shortened by 5 bases and J by 3 bases, with 14 bases between the two germline ends. There are 15 residues in the CDR3. Germline CDR1 is SGDLS and CDR2 is YYNGEE. This CDR3 reads CASRYEDSDTGELFF. The CDR3 nucleotides are TGTGCCAGCAGGTACGAGGACTCGGACACCGGGGAGCTGTTTTTT.